These 21 T cell receptor beta chains came from one sample sequenced in a study of chemoradiotherapy in HPV16-positive cancers. Assay used: immunoSEQ multiplex PCR; TCRdb lists only in-frame clones, some missing. The data show roughly 39,000 clones, 76% seen once. Source: blood, taken from a patient who underwent chemoradiotherapy. These receptors all come from a human donor with HPV-associated anogenital cancer.

The CDR3 sequence: CSVPNPRPNTGELFF. In nucleotides, the CDR3 is TGCAGCGTTCCTAACCCAAGACCCAACACCGGGGAGCTGTTTTTT. The V gene is TRBV29-1, the J gene TRBJ2-2; D not certain. V shed 5 bases and J shed 2 bases, with 15 bases lying between them. CDR3 length: 15 residues. CDR1 SQVTM and CDR2 ANQGSEA come from the germline V gene.

The chain joins TRBV4-1 to TRBJ2-7; D unclear. The ends were cut back, 3 bases at V and 1 base at J, with 10 bases in the middle. In germline, CDR1 is MGHRA, CDR2 YSYEKL. The CDR3 is 14 residues long. CDR3 sequence: CASSQAQRSYEQYF. The CDR3 DNA reads as TGCGCCAGCAGCCAGGCACAGCGTTCCTACGAGCAGTACTTC.

V and J are TRBV25-1 and TRBJ1-2, with 9 bases fitting TRBD1. J lost 7 bases, V lost 8 bases, and 11 bases had no gene match. The length of the CDR3 is 14 residues. CDR1 is MGHDK, CDR2 SYGVNS, per germline. CDR3 loop: CASSPGTGIFGYTF. The CDR3, as DNA: TGTGCCAGCTCGCCCGGGACAGGGATTTTTGGCTACACCTTC.

The chain recombines TRBV7-9 with TRBJ1-5; D remains unclear. The CDR3 covers 14 residues. From germline, CDR1 is SEHNR and CDR2 FQNEAQ (reference sequence). Trimming stripped 1 base from V and 10 bases from J, with 14 bases between. The CDR3 DNA is TGTGCCAGCAGCTTAGGCGGGTTGCAATTACCCCAGCATTTT. Amino acid sequence: CASSLGGLQLPQHF.

The V and J genes are TRBV7-2 and TRBJ2-7; perhaps TRBD2 as D (5 bases). This CDR3 comprises 15 residues. CDR1 and CDR2 from the germline V gene are SGHTA and FQGNSA. V lost 5 bases and J 3 bases, leaving 17 bases between the germline ends. CDR3: CASSPRGGLNYEQYF. The CDR3 coding sequence is TGTGCCAGCAGCCCCCGGGGTGGATTGAACTACGAGCAGTACTTC.

The chain joins TRBV2 to TRBJ1-4; TRBD1 might be the D (6 bases). Trimming left V 7 bases short and J 0 bases short, with 9 bases between. Germline-derived CDR1 and CDR2 are SNHLY and FYNNEI. CDR3 length: 14 amino acids. The chain's CDR3 is CASNREATNEKLFF. The CDR3 bases are TGTGCCAGCAACAGGGAAGCAACTAATGAAAAACTGTTTTTT.

V gene TRBV6-1 combines with J gene TRBJ1-5; no clear D gene. The CDR3 totals 15 residues. CDR1 MNHNS and CDR2 SASEGT come from the germline V gene. V dropped 5 bases and J dropped 3 bases, with 14 bases sitting between them. This CDR3 reads CASSPATGSNQPQHF. In nucleotides, the CDR3 is TGTGCCAGCAGTCCAGCTACGGGTTCCAATCAGCCCCAGCATTTT.

The chain carries TRBV6-5 and TRBJ2-7; 7 bases fit TRBD2. The CDR3 contains 16 residues. CDR1 and CDR2 from the germline V gene are MNHEY and SVGAGI. V was clipped by 0 bases and J by 7 bases; unmatched bases: 12. The chain's CDR3 is CASSYSSLGGIREQYF. CDR3 bases: TGTGCCAGCAGTTACTCGAGCCTGGGGGGGATCCGGGAGCAGTACTTC.

This clone was counted a few times. The gene calls are TRBV2 and TRBJ2-5, with 8 bases that match TRBD2. Germline values: CDR1 SNHLY, CDR2 FYNNEI. CDR3 length: 15 residues. Trimming cost V 8 bases and J 5 bases; bases outside gene matches: 13. CDR3 residues: CASPKDRGGRETQYF. In DNA, the CDR3 is TGTGCCAGCCCGAAAGACCGGGGGGGCCGGGAGACCCAGTACTTC.

The V call is TRBV5-5, the J call TRBJ1-1, with D hard to call. CDR1 is SGHKS and CDR2 is YYEKEE in the germline V gene (reference sequence). V was pared by 4 bases and J by 4 bases, with 17 bases between. The CDR3 is 15 amino acids. The DNA of the CDR3 is TGTGCCAGCAGCCCCCGAGATTGGGGTGGCACTGAAGCTTTCTTT. This encodes CASSPRDWGGTEAFF.

The chain couples TRBV5-1 to TRBJ1-5; D call uncertain. This CDR3 spans 12 amino acids. Trimming left V 1 base short and J 1 base short, with 0 bases between. Germline V gene sequence: CDR1 SGHRS, CDR2 YFSETQ. The CDR3 DNA follows: TGCGCCAGCAGCTTGAGCAATCAGCCCCAGCATTTT. Its translation: CASSLSNQPQHF.

Only a few counts were recorded for this clone. The V gene is TRBV7-9, the J gene TRBJ1-2, with D unresolved. The germline V gene encodes CDR1 SEHNR and CDR2 FQNEAQ (reference sequence). The V gene lost 5 bases and the J gene lost 1 base, with 14 bases spanning the gap. This CDR3 region has 15 residues. CDR3 sequence: CASSPSGRDNYGYTF. The DNA for the CDR3 is TGTGCCAGCAGCCCGTCCGGTCGAGATAACTATGGCTACACCTTC.

The gene calls are TRBV6-1 and TRBJ2-1, with a tentative D call TRBD2 (5 bases). CDR1 and CDR2 from the germline V gene are MNHNS and SASEGT. This CDR3 contains 13 residues. V was cut by 7 bases and J by 7 bases, with 14 bases left in between. CDR3 coding DNA: TGTGCCAGCATCGCGGGCCCTAGGAATGAGCAGTTCTTC. This sequence encodes CASIAGPRNEQFF.

The J gene is TRBJ2-3, the V gene TRBV9, with unresolved D. CDR3 length: 15 amino acids. Germline CDR1 reads SGDLS; CDR2 reads YYNGEE. With 1 base removed from V and 0 bases from J, the gap between germline ends came to 9 bases. DNA for the CDR3: TGTGCCAGCAGCGTATTGGCTGATAGCACAGATACGCAGTATTTT. As protein: CASSVLADSTDTQYF. The variable domain in full, with the rest retrieved from reference TRBV9 and TRBJ2-3, is DSGVTQTPKHLITATGQRVTLRCSPRSGDLSVYWYQQSLDQGLQFLIQYYNGEERAKGNILERFSAQQFPDLHSELNLSSLELGDSALYFCASSVLADSTDTQYFGPGTRLTVL.

The chain has TRBV5-4 and TRBJ2-1; D not resolved. The CDR3 totals 15 residues. The V end was cut by 0 bases, the J end by 0 bases, with 7 bases between. From germline, CDR1 is SGHNT and CDR2 YYREEE (reference sequence). This chain's CDR3 is CASSLERSSYNEQFF. In nucleotides, the CDR3 is TGTGCCAGCAGCTTGGAACGGAGCTCCTACAATGAGCAGTTCTTC.

The chain employs TRBV9 and TRBJ1-3; D perhaps matches TRBD1 (6 bases). Germline-derived CDR1 and CDR2 are SGDLS and YYNGEE. This CDR3 is 17 amino acids long. The V end was cut by 1 base, the J end by 2 bases, with 16 bases between. The CDR3 DNA follows: TGTGCCAGCAGCGTAAGGGGATTAGGGGGGACTGGAAACACCATATATTTT. It is translated as CASSVRGLGGTGNTIYF.

This chain links TRBV27 with TRBJ1-2; 8 bases are a match to TRBD1. The CDR3 loop spans 14 amino acids. V lost 5 bases to trimming and J lost 8 bases; unmatched junction nucleotides: 10. The germline gives CDR1 MNHEY, CDR2 SMNVEV (reference sequence). The DNA for the CDR3 is TGTGCCAGCAGTCAAGGGACAGGAATCAACGGCTACACCTTC. As protein: CASSQGTGINGYTF.

The V gene is TRBV30, the J gene TRBJ1-1; D gene ambiguous. The CDR3 totals 11 residues. The ends were cut back, 5 bases at V and 7 bases at J, with 11 bases in the middle. Germline V gene sequence: CDR1 GTSNPN, CDR2 SVGIG (reference sequence). In DNA, the CDR3 is TGTGCCTGGGGGAGGAGTAATGAAGCTTTCTTT. Translating it yields CAWGRSNEAFF.

The chain links TRBV5-1 to TRBJ2-7; 11 bases match TRBD2. The ends lost 5 bases at V and 3 bases at J; junction bases unmatched: 10. The CDR3 runs 16 residues. Germline CDR1 is SGHRS and CDR2 is YFSETQ. The DNA for the CDR3 is TGCGCCAGCAGAATTGCTAGCGGGGGGCCGCTCTACGAGCAGTACTTC. Its translation is CASRIASGGPLYEQYF.

The V call is TRBV19, the J call TRBJ2-7; D remains unclear. The CDR3 covers 11 residues. CDR1 is LNHDA and CDR2 is SQIVND in the germline V gene (reference sequence). Deletions cut 6 bases from V and 3 bases from J, with 6 bases between. In DNA form, the CDR3 reads TGTGCCAGTAGCTTGGGCTACGAGCAGTACTTC. Translating it yields CASSLGYEQYF.

The chain uses TRBV19 and TRBJ2-3; tentative D call: TRBD2 (7 bases). Germline CDR1 and CDR2: LNHDA and SQIVND (reference sequence). The ends were cut back, 5 bases at V and 5 bases at J, with 14 bases in the middle. CDR3 size: 14 residues. The CDR3 bases are TGTGCCAGTAGTGAGCGGCGGGGGCGAGATACGCAGTATTTT. It is translated as CASSERRGRDTQYF.